The clone carrying this T cell receptor beta chain was counted ten times or more. TCRdb re-derived calls from the RT-PCR reads in MiXCR, one entry per CDR3 protein. The table shows about 680,000 distinct CDR3 sequences, with 14% occurring only once. The sequencing input was memory CD4+ T cells from blood. This TCR was sampled from a female donor in good health, serving as a healthy control.

CDR3 coding DNA: TGCAGCGGAGGGACAGGGGGCGGAGAGACCCAGTACTTC. It translates to CSGGTGGGETQYF. J is TRBJ2-5 and V is TRBV29-1; TRBD1 matches at 12 bases. The CDR3 spans 13 residues. J gave up 4 bases and V 7 bases, and 4 bases lay outside the gene matches. Germline V lookup: CDR1 SQVTM, CDR2 ANQGSEA.